This T cell receptor (beta chain) was captured in a study of beta chain features in type 1 diabetes. General study points: Moderate but significant shortening of TCRB CDR3s was recorded in all four CD4+ subsets from Type 1 diabetes patients. For patients, the naive, central memory and Treg TCRB repertoires appeared more alike than for healthy donors. Cells that show high TCR expression could be over-represented by cDNA sequencing.

Only a few counts were recorded for this clone. Its antigen is not known. This CDR3 comprises 14 residues. CDR1 and CDR2 (germline): GTSNPN, SVGIG (reference sequence). Each sorted population was over 98% pure. cDNA synthesis used the whole RNA isolate, giving expressed TCRB sequences. Naive, central memory and regulatory T cell samples averaged around 4 million immunoSEQ reads each. The protocol was immunoSEQ multiplex PCR, while the TCRdb copy is restricted to in-frame clones and leaves out a portion. The table has about 260,000 clones, about a fifth seen once. The source is a woman in her 40s with type 1 diabetes. What was sequenced was naive CD4+ T cells from blood. The chain combines TRBV30 with TRBJ1-1, with D perhaps TRBD1 (5 bases). CDR3 residues: CATQGRQGNSEAFF. In nucleotides, the CDR3 is TGTGCAACGCAGGGAAGGCAGGGTAACTCTGAAGCTTTCTTT.